The source of this T cell receptor beta chain is a study of blood T cells in healthy people across ages. This CDR3 spans 21 amino acids. Germline trimming cut 5 bases from V and 4 bases from J; bases unmatched to any gene: 27. Germline CDR1 is SGHVS and CDR2 is FNYEAQ. Each donor had around 9.8 milliliters of peripheral blood drawn. The authors isolated at least 6 million PBMCs per sample. It was with a sample-barcoded 5' primer and a J-beta primer mix that a second PCR of roughly 7 to 12 cycles was run. Each cDNA was tagged by a template-switch adaptor containing 12 random nucleotides. TCRdb redid the calling of the 5' RACE reads with MiXCR, one entry per CDR3 protein. The data show some 930,000 distinct CDR3 sequences, with about 29% seen just once and approximately 10% held by the top ten. These data also featured in a second study, about T cells of mothers and their children. This second report adds: The yield was over 8.5 million TCR beta CDR3 reads from each mother and 2.5 million to 3.5 million from each child.

The gene calls are TRBV7-6 and TRBJ2-5, with 8 bases lining up with TRBD2. The source material was blood. The sequence came from a woman aged 40-49 years in good health. DNA of the CDR3: TGTGCCAGCAGCCCAACAGTCGCCGGGACTAGGAGACTCCGGGGTCGAGAGACCCAGTACTTC. Translating gives CASSPTVAGTRRLRGRETQYF.